A single sample gave rise to the 9 T cell receptor beta chains below, sequenced in a study of blood T cell repertoires in COVID-19. The method was immunoSEQ multiplex PCR; TCRdb's version includes in-frame clones alone and lacks a portion of them. The sample yields about 82,000 clones, roughly 78% seen once. The material sequenced was peripheral blood. The receptor source for this set is a man in his 60s with COVID-19, enrolled during active disease.

This clone came up a few times. The chain is built from TRBV27 and TRBJ2-7; 12 bases match TRBD1. CDR1 is MNHEY, CDR2 SMNVEV, per germline (reference sequence). With V trimmed by 5 bases and J by 9 bases, 5 bases remained unmatched. This CDR3 spans 13 amino acids. The CDR3 DNA is TGTGCCAGCAGTCTGGGACAGGGGGCCTTGCAGTACTTC. It is translated as CASSLGQGALQYF.

This rearrangement joins TRBV29-1 to TRBJ2-4, with a possible D match to TRBD1 (6 bases). V lost 5 bases to trimming and J lost 10 bases, with 12 bases between them. Germline V CDR1 and CDR2: SQVTM, ANQGSEA. The CDR3 is made up of 11 amino acids. The CDR3 sequence: CSVNREGIQYF. CDR3 coding DNA: TGCAGCGTTAACAGGGAAGGGATTCAGTACTTC.

There are a few counts of this clone. This chain connects TRBV27 to TRBJ2-1; 9 nucleotides align to TRBD2. J was trimmed by 4 bases and V by 8 bases; bases with no gene match: 9. This CDR3 has 15 amino acids. CDR1 is MNHEY, CDR2 SMNVEV, per germline (reference sequence). CDR3: CASRYGLAGYNEQFF. The CDR3 DNA reads as TGTGCCAGCCGGTATGGCCTAGCGGGGTACAATGAGCAGTTCTTC.

The rearrangement links TRBV6-5 to TRBJ1-2, with 10 bases lining up with TRBD1. V dropped 0 bases and J dropped 7; count of bases not matched to a gene: 5. The CDR3 covers 15 residues. Germline values: CDR1 MNHEY, CDR2 SVGAGI. CDR3 sequence reads: CASSYSRTGGTGYTF. Written as DNA, the CDR3 is TGTGCCAGCAGTTACTCGAGGACAGGGGGTACTGGCTACACCTTC.

The V call is TRBV4-1, the J call TRBJ1-2; TRBD1 agrees at 7 bases. The CDR3 contains 15 residues. V lost 4 bases, J lost 0 bases, and 5 bases stayed unmatched. CDR1 and CDR2 (germline): MGHRA, YSYEKL. CDR3 sequence reads: CASSPRQGPNYGYTF. CDR3 sequence (DNA): TGCGCCAGCAGCCCACGACAGGGACCTAACTATGGCTACACCTTC.

This clone was observed a handful of times. The rearrangement links TRBV4-2 to TRBJ2-2, with 11 bases fitting TRBD2. Trimming took 4 bases from V and 0 from J; bases not matched to a gene: 7. Germline assignment: CDR1 LGHNA and CDR2 YNFKEQ. This CDR3 has 18 amino acids. The CDR3 region has the DNA TGTGCCAGCAGCCGGTCTAGCGGGAGGCCCCCGAACACCGGGGAGCTGTTTTTT. It specifies CASSRSSGRPPNTGELFF.

This clone was detected only once. The chain couples TRBV14 to TRBJ2-5; 9 nucleotides line up with TRBD2. With V trimmed by 0 bases and J by 5 bases, 10 bases remained unmatched. This CDR3 has 17 amino acids. Germline CDR1 SGHDN, CDR2 FVKESK. The CDR3 bases are TGTGCCAGCAGCCAAGAACTCTTAGCGGGAGTGGGGGAGACCCAGTACTTC. Translation: CASSQELLAGVGETQYF.

V and J are TRBV3-1 (or the pseudogene TRBV3-2) and TRBJ1-1; 7 bases map to TRBD1. The junction had 9 bases not matched to a gene; V was cut back by 5 bases and J by 12 bases. The germline CDR1 and CDR2 sequences are LGHDT and YNNKEL (reference sequence). CDR3 size: 12 residues. CDR3 DNA: TGTGCCAGCAGCTTCCGGGACAGAGACTCTTTCTTT. Its translation: CASSFRDRDSFF.

The J gene is TRBJ2-3, the V gene TRBV9; tentatively, D is TRBD1 (6 bases). This CDR3 spans 12 amino acids. Trimming stripped 7 bases from V and 0 bases from J, with 6 bases between. Germline CDR1 SGDLS, CDR2 YYNGEE. The CDR3 spells CASGGSTDTQYF. DNA of the CDR3: TGTGCCAGCGGGGGCAGCACAGATACGCAGTATTTT.